This TCR beta chain appears in the sequencing data of a study of blood T cell repertoires in COVID-19. Here immunoSEQ multiplex PCR was the method, and the copy in TCRdb shows in-frame clones only, minus some. The table has roughly 100,000 clones, about 90% seen once. The CDR3 is 22 amino acids. The chain joins TRBV21-1 to TRBJ2-3; the DNA was not used to check the table's D call, TRBD2. TRBV21-1 is a pseudogene segment. The sequence was collected from a human donor in a cohort sampled during active COVID-19. The sequenced sample consisted of peripheral blood. This chain's CDR3 is CASSHKAPGLAGGPSPPDTQYF. In DNA, the CDR3 is TGTGCCAGCAGTCACAAAGCCCCGGGACTAGCGGGAGGGCCGTCCCCCCCAGATACGCAGTATTTT.